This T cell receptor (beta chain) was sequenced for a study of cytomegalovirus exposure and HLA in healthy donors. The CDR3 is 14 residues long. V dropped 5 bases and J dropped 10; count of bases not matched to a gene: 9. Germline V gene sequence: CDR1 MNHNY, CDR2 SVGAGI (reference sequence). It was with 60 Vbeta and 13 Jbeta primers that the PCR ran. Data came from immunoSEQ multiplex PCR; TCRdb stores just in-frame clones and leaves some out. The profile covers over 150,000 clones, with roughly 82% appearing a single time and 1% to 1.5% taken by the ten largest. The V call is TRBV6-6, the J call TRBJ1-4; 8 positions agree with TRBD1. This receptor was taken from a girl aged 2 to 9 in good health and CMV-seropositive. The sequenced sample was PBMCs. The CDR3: CASSDRQGNRKLFF. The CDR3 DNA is TGTGCCAGCAGTGACCGACAGGGGAATCGAAAACTGTTTTTT.